The 22 T cell receptor beta chains given below trace back to one sample, sequenced in a study of T cell repertoires in cytomegalovirus infection. One entry per CDR3 protein results from TCRdb running MiXCR on the reads. The sample lists roughly 100,000 distinct CDR3 sequences, 16% occurring once. Sequenced sample: PBMCs. These receptors were taken from a human donor in good health (CMV status not recorded). Some clones in this sample may be carry-over from other donors' samples.

The V gene is TRBV7-7, the J gene TRBJ2-5, with 7 bases that match TRBD2. CDR3 length: 17 residues. Looked up from germline, CDR1 is SSHAT and CDR2 is FNYEAQ (reference sequence). DNA of the CDR3: TGTGCTAGCGGACGGGGAATTAGCGGGCCGTACCAAGAGACCCAGTACTTC. This translates into CASGRGISGPYQETQYF. Supplemented by reference TRBV7-7 and TRBJ2-5, the full variable domain reads GAGVSQSPRYKVTKRGQDVTLRCDPISSHATLYWYQQALGQGPEFLTYFNYEAQPDKSGLPSDRFSAERPEGSISTLTIQRTEQRDSAMYRCASGRGISGPYQETQYFGPGTRLLVL.

In its sample, this clonotype was seen many times. The gene calls are TRBV7-2 and TRBJ1-5; perhaps TRBD1 as D (6 bases). Germline CDR1 SGHTA, CDR2 FQGNSA. V was pared by 3 bases and J by 5 bases, with 8 bases between. This CDR3 is built from 13 residues. DNA of the CDR3: TGTGCCAGCAGCTTTCAGGGGTATCAGCCCCAGCATTTT. Its translation: CASSFQGYQPQHF.

This clonotype appeared many times. The chain has TRBV7-2 and TRBJ1-1; the D gene is possibly TRBD1 (6 bases). CDR3 length equals 15 residues. Trimming shortened V by 4 bases and J by 5 bases, and 17 bases separated the two germline ends. The germline CDR1 and CDR2 sequences are SGHTA and FQGNSA. Here the CDR3 reads CASSSEGGGLTEAFF. The CDR3 DNA reads as TGTGCCAGCAGCTCGGAGGGGGGAGGTTTAACTGAAGCTTTCTTT.

The gene calls are TRBV5-1 and TRBJ1-2, with D maybe TRBD1 (6 bases). The CDR3 is 12 amino acids. Germline V gene lookup returns CDR1 SGHRS and CDR2 YFSETQ. V lost 5 bases to trimming and J lost 4 bases, with 9 bases between them. This chain's CDR3 is CASSQGTYGYTF. CDR3 bases: TGCGCCAGCAGTCAGGGGACCTATGGCTACACCTTC.

This clonotype was seen repeatedly, ten times or more. The J gene is TRBJ2-1, the V gene TRBV6-5, with 9 bases matching TRBD1. CDR1 MNHEY and CDR2 SVGAGI come from the germline V gene. V lost 0 bases and J lost 2; bases outside the gene matches: 5. The CDR3 runs to 17 residues. CDR3 DNA sequence: TGTGCCAGCAGTTACTCGACAGGGGGAAGGGCCTACAATGAGCAGTTCTTC. Its translation: CASSYSTGGRAYNEQFF.

In this sample, this clonotype turned up many times. The gene calls are TRBV4-1 and TRBJ2-7; no reliable D call. From germline, CDR1 is MGHRA and CDR2 YSYEKL. V lost 0 bases and J 7 bases, leaving 22 bases between the germline ends. The CDR3 runs 17 residues. CDR3 sequence: CASSQDAVFDPIREQYF. Written as DNA, the CDR3 is TGCGCCAGCAGCCAAGACGCGGTGTTCGACCCGATAAGGGAGCAGTACTTC.

This clonotype was detected a few times. This rearrangement joins TRBV20-1 to TRBJ2-1, with D possibly being TRBD2 (7 bases). CDR3 length: 15 residues. With 6 bases removed from V and 0 bases from J, the gap between germline ends came to 15 bases. Germline V gene sequence: CDR1 DFQATT, CDR2 SNEGSKA (reference sequence). The CDR3 region is CSAGRGADSYNEQFF. The CDR3 region has the DNA TGCAGTGCCGGCCGGGGGGCCGACTCCTACAATGAGCAGTTCTTC.

This clonotype has at least ten counts. This chain connects TRBV7-8 to TRBJ1-2, with 11 bases aligning to TRBD1. With 5 bases clipped from V and 8 bases from J, the junction kept 13 bases outside the gene matches. Germline loops: CDR1 SGHVS, CDR2 FQNEAQ. This CDR3 has 16 amino acids. The CDR3 DNA sequence: TGTGCCAGCAGCCCAAGAGGAGGACAGGGGGCGCGAGGCTACACCTTC. Encoded protein: CASSPRGGQGARGYTF.

This clonotype was seen at least ten times. The chain links TRBV10-3 to TRBJ1-2, with D possibly being TRBD1 (5 bases). Germline V lookup: CDR1 ENHRY, CDR2 SYGVKD. This CDR3 spans 16 amino acids. Trimming removed 6 bases at V and 8 bases at J, with 25 bases between. The CDR3 sequence is CAIRGRLGTGPRGYTF. The CDR3 region has the DNA TGTGCCATCAGGGGACGCCTCGGGACGGGGCCAAGGGGCTACACCTTC.

Ten or more counts support this clonotype. V and J are TRBV7-8 and TRBJ2-7; D not certain. From germline, CDR1 is SGHVS and CDR2 FQNEAQ. The CDR3 is 15 residues long. The V end lost 1 base, the J end lost 2 bases, and 12 bases lay between the germline ends. The DNA of the CDR3 is TGTGCCAGCAGCTTAGTTGGCAGGCAAACCTACGAGCAGTACTTC. Translated: CASSLVGRQTYEQYF.

In this sample, this clonotype turned up a few times. The V call is TRBV24-1, the J call TRBJ2-1; no reliable D call. V dropped 2 bases and J dropped 3 bases, with 4 bases sitting between them. Per germline, CDR1 KGHDR and CDR2 SFDVKD. The CDR3 is 13 residues long. Written as DNA, the CDR3 is TGTGCCACCAGTGATTACCTCTACAATGAGCAGTTCTTC. It encodes CATSDYLYNEQFF.

V gene TRBV5-4 combines with J gene TRBJ2-3; 13 bases line up with TRBD2. CDR3 length equals 17 residues. CDR1 SGHNT and CDR2 YYREEE come from the germline V gene (reference sequence). Losses at the gene ends were 3 bases for V and 4 bases for J; bases not matched to a gene: 8. CDR3: CASSSRLAGGVADTQYF. The CDR3 DNA reads TGTGCCAGCAGCTCCCGACTAGCGGGGGGAGTAGCAGATACGCAGTATTTT.

V gene TRBV6-2 or TRBV6-3 combines with J gene TRBJ2-3, with D possibly being TRBD1 or TRBD2 (5 bases each). Trimming shortened V by 5 bases and J by 0 bases, and 12 bases separated the two germline ends. The CDR3 sequence is 15 residues long. From germline, CDR1 is MNHEY and CDR2 SVGEGT. The CDR3 sequence: CASSDLRDSTDTQYF. The CDR3 bases are TGTGCCAGCAGTGACCTGAGGGACAGCACAGATACGCAGTATTTT.

The V call is TRBV4-1, the J call TRBJ1-1; tentatively, D is TRBD1 (5 bases). V gave up 1 base and J gave up 11 bases, with 11 bases separating them. Germline assignment: CDR1 MGHRA and CDR2 YSYEKL. The length of the CDR3 is 12 residues. The CDR3 region is CASSQGGRVAFF. The CDR3 DNA follows: TGCGCCAGCAGCCAAGGGGGCAGGGTCGCTTTCTTT.

The chain carries TRBV2 and TRBJ1-6; 8 nucleotides agree with TRBD1. V shed 6 bases, J shed 10 bases, and the junction held 8 bases outside the gene matches. Germline assignment: CDR1 SNHLY and CDR2 FYNNEI. The CDR3 length is 14 residues. DNA for the CDR3: TGTGCCAGCAGCCCCGACAGGGGACGATCACCCCTCCACTTT. As protein: CASSPDRGRSPLHF.

The chain has TRBV12-3 or TRBV12-4 and TRBJ2-5; 8 bases fit TRBD1. The ends lost 5 bases at V and 5 bases at J; junction bases unmatched: 10. The CDR3 totals 15 residues. The CDR3 here is CASSPGTGGSETQYF. The CDR3 DNA reads TGTGCCAGCAGTCCCGGGACAGGAGGTTCGGAGACCCAGTACTTC.

This clonotype was observed many times. V usage is TRBV15 and J usage is TRBJ1-5; 9 bases agree with TRBD1. The V gene's germline CDR1 is LNHNV and CDR2 YYDKDF (reference sequence). V was clipped by 3 bases and J by 5 bases; unmatched bases: 2. This CDR3 contains 14 residues. The CDR3 DNA reads TGTGCCACCAGCAGCACAGGGGGCGATCAGCCCCAGCATTTT. Residues: CATSSTGGDQPQHF.

This clonotype is labeled medium-sized. V and J are TRBV7-2 and TRBJ2-4; 7 positions match TRBD1. Germline V gene sequence: CDR1 SGHTA, CDR2 FQGNSA. The CDR3 has 14 residues. With V trimmed by 2 bases and J by 8 bases, 6 bases remained unmatched. Here the CDR3 reads CASSLLGGRDIQYF. The DNA of the CDR3 is TGTGCCAGCAGCTTACTAGGGGGCAGGGACATTCAGTACTTC.

Regarding this clonotype: A much larger clone lies one base from this, so it may be a read error. This rearrangement joins TRBV28 to TRBJ2-3, with D perhaps TRBD1 (6 bases). Trimming pared 5 bases from V and 2 bases from J, leaving 14 bases between. CDR3 size: 15 residues. The germline CDR1 and CDR2 sequences are MDHEN and SYDVKM. In nucleotides, the CDR3 is TGTGCCAGCAGTCCGGGACACCAGGACACAGATACGCAGTATTTT. Protein product: CASSPGHQDTDTQYF.

A few counts support this clonotype. The rearrangement uses TRBV27 and TRBJ2-7; TRBD1 matches 8 bases. CDR1 MNHEY and CDR2 SMNVEV come from the germline V gene (reference sequence). V lost 5 bases to trimming and J lost 1 base; unmatched junction nucleotides: 7. CDR3 length: 15 amino acids. Written as DNA, the CDR3 is TGTGCCAGCAGTCCCCGGACAGGGATGTCCTACGAGCAGTACTTC. It is translated as CASSPRTGMSYEQYF.

V is TRBV7-9 and J is TRBJ2-3; D possibly corresponds to TRBD1 (6 bases). CDR3 length equals 18 residues. Trimming took off 5 bases at V and 4 bases at J, with 25 bases between the two ends. Germline assignment: CDR1 SEHNR and CDR2 FQNEAQ (reference sequence). The CDR3: CASSTPLGAGVVPDTQYF. The DNA for the CDR3 is TGTGCCAGCAGCACCCCCCTCGGAGCAGGGGTGGTTCCAGATACGCAGTATTTT.

This clonotype occurred many times. The J gene is TRBJ2-7, the V gene TRBV28; tentatively, D is TRBD1 (6 bases). CDR3 length: 16 amino acids. CDR1 and CDR2 (germline): MDHEN, SYDVKM. V was pared by 3 bases and J by 0 bases, with 15 bases between. The CDR3 loop reads CASSFQGLISSYEQYF. In DNA, the CDR3 is TGTGCCAGCAGTTTCCAGGGGCTTATTAGCTCCTACGAGCAGTACTTC.